Below are 10 T cell receptor beta chains sequenced from a single sample in a study of T cells after yellow fever vaccination. Using its own MiXCR run on the 5' RACE reads, TCRdb lists one record per CDR3 protein. The sample records 12,000 or so distinct CDR3 sequences, 5.8% being singletons. Specimen: PBMCs, either bulk or a sorted T-cell subset (CD4+, CD8+, memory, or dextramer-sorted; not recorded which), collected on the day of the yellow fever booster vaccination. The receptors were sampled from a man aged 25 to 40 who received the YFV17D yellow fever vaccine.

This clonotype was recorded many times. V is TRBV11-2 and J is TRBJ2-1; 11 positions match TRBD2. CDR1 and CDR2 (germline): SGHAT, FQNNGV. This CDR3 spans 16 amino acids. V lost 3 bases and J lost 4; bases outside the gene matches: 5. This CDR3 reads CASSFPTSGSYNEQFF. The DNA for the CDR3 is TGTGCCAGCAGCTTCCCAACTAGCGGGAGTTACAATGAGCAGTTCTTC.

This sequence joins TRBV7-2 and TRBJ2-5; possibly TRBD1 or TRBD2 for D (5 bases each). V was shortened by 2 bases and J by 7 bases, with 11 bases between the two germline ends. This CDR3 region has 13 residues. Germline CDR1 and CDR2: SGHTA and FQGNSA. CDR3 coding DNA: TGTGCCAGCAGCTTAACGGGGACGGGGACCCAGTACTTC. Residues: CASSLTGTGTQYF.

In this sample, this clonotype turned up many times. V is TRBV20-1 and J is TRBJ2-5, with D possibly being TRBD2 (7 bases). Trimming pared 6 bases from V and 3 bases from J, leaving 14 bases between. The CDR3 has 13 residues. The V gene's germline CDR1 is DFQATT and CDR2 SNEGSKA (reference sequence). The CDR3 region is CSAPGGFKETQYF. The CDR3 DNA reads as TGCAGTGCCCCGGGGGGCTTTAAAGAGACCCAGTACTTC.

This clonotype was picked up many times. CDR3 sequence: CASSPHGAGVGGTDTQYF. The CDR3 DNA reads TGTGCCAGCAGCCCTCATGGAGCGGGAGTGGGGGGCACAGATACGCAGTATTTT. The V gene is TRBV6-2 or TRBV6-3, the J gene TRBJ2-3, with 8 nucleotides matching TRBD2. The J segment lost 1 base and the V segment lost 6 bases, leaving 15 bases of the junction unmatched. Germline values: CDR1 MNHEY, CDR2 SVGEGT. The CDR3 sequence is 18 residues long.

This clonotype showed up many times. The V gene is TRBV2, the J gene TRBJ2-2; TRBD2 aligns across 10 bases. J lost 1 base, V lost 6 bases, and 2 bases had no gene match. Germline V gene lookup returns CDR1 SNHLY and CDR2 FYNNEI. CDR3 length: 15 residues. The CDR3 bases are TGTGCCAGCAGCCGGACTAGCGGGAACACCGGGGAGCTGTTTTTT. The encoded protein is CASSRTSGNTGELFF.

At least ten counts were recorded for this clonotype. The gene calls are TRBV4-2 and TRBJ2-7; tentatively, D is TRBD1 (6 bases). The germline V gene has CDR1 LGHNA and CDR2 YNFKEQ. The ends were cut back, 4 bases at V and 7 bases at J, with 14 bases in the middle. The CDR3 covers 13 residues. The CDR3, as DNA: TGTGCCAGCAGCCGGGACACTTCGTGGGAGCAGTACTTC. It translates to CASSRDTSWEQYF.

This clonotype showed up many times. The V gene is TRBV3-1, the J gene TRBJ1-2, with D uncertain. Looked up from germline, CDR1 is LGHDT and CDR2 is YNNKEL (reference sequence). V shed 4 bases and J shed 3 bases, with 9 bases lying between them. The CDR3 covers 13 residues. DNA of the CDR3: TGTGCCAGCAGCCTATGGACGGACTATGGCTACACCTTC. It yields the protein CASSLWTDYGYTF.

Comments on this clonotype: At one boundary the junction diverges from the germline segment, which might be a read error. V is TRBV12-3 or TRBV12-4 and J is TRBJ2-2, with 9 bases aligning to TRBD1. CDR3 length: 19 amino acids. The CDR3 nucleotides read TGTACCAGCAGTTTATGGGCCAAGAAACAGGGGGCGGGCACCGGGGAGCTGTTTTTT. This codes for CTSSLWAKKQGAGTGELFF.

As concerns this clonotype: Germline and junction disagree at one end, which may indicate a read error. The chain carries TRBV7-2 and TRBJ2-5; D is undetermined. Per germline, CDR1 SGHTA and CDR2 FQGNSA. The CDR3 has 11 residues. CDR3 sequence (DNA): TGTGCCGGCAGCCTGACAGAGACCCAGTACTTC. Protein product: CAGSLTETQYF.

This clonotype has at least ten counts. The chain couples TRBV6-5 to TRBJ2-7; TRBD2 aligns across 9 bases. The CDR3 runs 16 residues. Per the germline V gene, CDR1 is MNHEY and CDR2 is SVGAGI. The junction had 13 bases not matched to a gene; V was cut back by 6 bases and J by 4 bases. The CDR3, as DNA: TGTGCCAGCAGCGGAAATAACTTCGCGGGAGGGTACGAGCAGTACTTC. Its protein is CASSGNNFAGGYEQYF.